This is a list of T cell receptor beta chains from one sample in a study of cytomegalovirus exposure and HLA in healthy donors. TCRdb's copy holds only in-frame clones and misses some; the assay was immunoSEQ multiplex PCR. This table has roughly 130,000 clones, about 85% appearing once. The sample consisted of PBMCs. These receptor sequences come from a boy between 5 and 17 years old in good health and CMV-seronegative. CDR3s include the opening cysteine and the closing phenylalanine or tryptophan. Fields, in order: V gene, D gene, clone size, J gene, CDR3 DNA, CDR3 protein. D genes are given only for firm matches. The listing skips clone size in some rows; elsewhere it reads once, few, many or a size class.

v_call: TRBV14; d_call: .; clone_size: .; j_call: TRBJ1-3; cdr3_nt: TGTGCCAGCGGCCTCGCCTTGGAGGGGCTCGGAAACACCATATATTTT; cdr3_aa: CASGLALEGLGNTIYF
v_call: TRBV9; d_call: TRBD1; clone_size: .; j_call: TRBJ1-1; cdr3_nt: TGTGCCAGCAGCGTAGCTACAGGGGGCACTGAAGCTTTCTTT; cdr3_aa: CASSVATGGTEAFF
v_call: TRBV28; d_call: TRBD1; clone_size: .; j_call: TRBJ1-1; cdr3_nt: TGTGCCAGCATCCGGACAGGGGATATCACTGAAGCTTTCTTT; cdr3_aa: CASIRTGDITEAFF
v_call: TRBV2; d_call: .; clone_size: .; j_call: TRBJ1-1; cdr3_nt: TGTGCCAGCAGTGTACAGGGAACTGAAGCTTTCTTT; cdr3_aa: CASSVQGTEAFF
v_call: TRBV7-9; d_call: .; clone_size: .; j_call: TRBJ2-3; cdr3_nt: TGTGCCAGCAGCTTTCCGGGGACAGATACGCAGTATTTT; cdr3_aa: CASSFPGTDTQYF
v_call: TRBV7-3; d_call: .; clone_size: .; j_call: TRBJ2-1; cdr3_nt: TGTGCCAGCAGTACTGAAGGGGACTCACTAAATGAGCAGTTCTTC; cdr3_aa: CASSTEGDSLNEQFF
v_call: TRBV7-2; d_call: .; clone_size: few; j_call: TRBJ1-1; cdr3_nt: TGTGCCAGCAGCCCGGACAGAATGAACACTGAAGCTTTCTTT; cdr3_aa: CASSPDRMNTEAFF
v_call: TRBV13; d_call: TRBD2; clone_size: .; j_call: TRBJ2-2; cdr3_nt: TGTGCCAGCACCAAAAGCGGCCTAGCGGGAGAAGACACCGGGGAGCTGTTTTTT; cdr3_aa: CASTKSGLAGEDTGELFF
v_call: TRBV6-1; d_call: .; clone_size: .; j_call: TRBJ2-7; cdr3_nt: TGTGCCAGCAGTCCAATTAGCGGTTACGAGCAGTACTTC; cdr3_aa: CASSPISGYEQYF
v_call: TRBV9; d_call: TRBD2; clone_size: .; j_call: TRBJ2-1; cdr3_nt: TGTGCCAGCAGCGTAGAGAGGCGGGGGGGAGGGTATGAGCAGTTCTTC; cdr3_aa: CASSVERRGGGYEQFF
v_call: TRBV11-1; d_call: .; clone_size: .; j_call: TRBJ2-1; cdr3_nt: TGTGCCAGCAGCCGACATCCAGGAGGGAGCTCCTACAATGAGCAGTTCTTC; cdr3_aa: CASSRHPGGSSYNEQFF
v_call: TRBV7-9; d_call: TRBD2; clone_size: .; j_call: TRBJ2-1; cdr3_nt: TGTGCCAGCAGCTTAGCTTCGGGACTAGCGGGTCACAATGAGCAGTTCTTC; cdr3_aa: CASSLASGLAGHNEQFF
v_call: TRBV2; d_call: .; clone_size: .; j_call: TRBJ2-2; cdr3_nt: TGTGCCAGCAGTGTTGGACAGAAAGCCGGGGAGCTGTTTTTT; cdr3_aa: CASSVGQKAGELFF
v_call: TRBV2; d_call: .; clone_size: .; j_call: TRBJ2-1; cdr3_nt: TGTGCCAGCAAGAGGGAGGACGATGAGCAGTTCTTC; cdr3_aa: CASKREDDEQFF
v_call: TRBV30; d_call: .; clone_size: .; j_call: TRBJ2-7; cdr3_nt: TGTGCCTGGAGTGTACAGCGGGCCTCCTACGAGCAGTACTTC; cdr3_aa: CAWSVQRASYEQYF
v_call: TRBV27; d_call: TRBD2; clone_size: .; j_call: TRBJ2-7; cdr3_nt: TGTGCCAGCAGGGCTAGCGGGGTCTGGGAGCAGTACTTC; cdr3_aa: CASRASGVWEQYF
v_call: TRBV18; d_call: TRBD1; clone_size: once; j_call: TRBJ1-2; cdr3_nt: TGTGCCAGCTCAACGGGCAAAGGACAGGGCCTTTCGGAGGGCTACACCTTC; cdr3_aa: CASSTGKGQGLSEGYTF
v_call: TRBV29-1; d_call: .; clone_size: .; j_call: TRBJ2-2; cdr3_nt: TGCAGCGTTGTTCGGGACACCGGGGAGCTGTTTTTT; cdr3_aa: CSVVRDTGELFF
v_call: TRBV4-3; d_call: TRBD1; clone_size: .; j_call: TRBJ1-4; cdr3_nt: TGCGCCAGCAGCCCGCAGGGGGATAATAATGAAAAACTGTTTTTT; cdr3_aa: CASSPQGDNNEKLFF
v_call: TRBV6-5; d_call: .; clone_size: once; j_call: TRBJ1-6; cdr3_nt: TGTGCCAGCAGGTTCCCGTCCCCCCGGGCACCCCTCCACTTT; cdr3_aa: CASRFPSPRAPLHF
v_call: TRBV4-2; d_call: TRBD2; clone_size: .; j_call: TRBJ2-4; cdr3_nt: TGTGCCAGCAGCCAAGATCACAGCGGGAGTTCAGGCAAAAACATTCAGTACTTC; cdr3_aa: CASSQDHSGSSGKNIQYF
v_call: TRBV5-6; d_call: TRBD1; clone_size: few; j_call: TRBJ2-7; cdr3_nt: TGTGCCAGCAGCTTGGGACAGGGAGTCTCCTACGAGCAGTACTTC; cdr3_aa: CASSLGQGVSYEQYF
v_call: TRBV29-1; d_call: .; clone_size: .; j_call: TRBJ1-4; cdr3_nt: TGCAGCGTTGACTGGCAGGGTAGCGAAAAACTGTTTTTT; cdr3_aa: CSVDWQGSEKLFF
v_call: TRBV7-7; d_call: TRBD2; clone_size: .; j_call: TRBJ2-5; cdr3_nt: TGTGCCAGCAGCCCTACCGGGGGGAGAGGGTTCGAGACCCAGTACTTC; cdr3_aa: CASSPTGGRGFETQYF
v_call: TRBV7-9; d_call: .; clone_size: .; j_call: TRBJ1-6; cdr3_nt: TGTGCCAGCAGCTTAGGGGCAGGGAAAGCATCACCCCTCCACTTT; cdr3_aa: CASSLGAGKASPLHF
v_call: TRBV5-1; d_call: .; clone_size: .; j_call: TRBJ2-2; cdr3_nt: TGCGCCAGCCGTGTCGTTGAGTCCGGGGAGCTGTTTTTT; cdr3_aa: CASRVVESGELFF
v_call: TRBV30; d_call: .; clone_size: .; j_call: TRBJ1-2; cdr3_nt: TGTGCCTGGAGTGTAGCAGGGGACCGAGGCTACACCTTC; cdr3_aa: CAWSVAGDRGYTF
v_call: TRBV27; d_call: .; clone_size: .; j_call: TRBJ2-7; cdr3_nt: TGTGCCAGCAGTTTATTCCCTACAGGGACCTACGAGCAGTACTTC; cdr3_aa: CASSLFPTGTYEQYF
v_call: TRBV19; d_call: .; clone_size: .; j_call: TRBJ1-6; cdr3_nt: TGTGCCAGTAGTACCAGGACAGTCAATTCACCCCTCCACTTT; cdr3_aa: CASSTRTVNSPLHF
v_call: TRBV6-6; d_call: .; clone_size: .; j_call: TRBJ1-6; cdr3_nt: TGTGCCACTACAGGCCCCTTCTATAATTCACCCCTCCACTTT; cdr3_aa: CATTGPFYNSPLHF
v_call: TRBV9; d_call: TRBD1; clone_size: .; j_call: TRBJ2-2; cdr3_nt: TGTGCCAGCAGCTTCTGGACAGGGTTCACCGGGGAGCTGTTTTTT; cdr3_aa: CASSFWTGFTGELFF
v_call: TRBV29-1; d_call: TRBD2; clone_size: once; j_call: TRBJ2-5; cdr3_nt: TGCAGCGTCGGGACACTATTATGGACTAGCAAGGAGACCCAGTACTTC; cdr3_aa: CSVGTLLWTSKETQYF
v_call: TRBV7-8; d_call: TRBD1; clone_size: .; j_call: TRBJ1-1; cdr3_nt: TGTGCCAGCAGCTTAGAGTGGACAGGGGTCAACACTGAAGCTTTCTTT; cdr3_aa: CASSLEWTGVNTEAFF
v_call: TRBV29-1; d_call: .; clone_size: .; j_call: TRBJ1-1; cdr3_nt: TGCAGCGTTGAAAATGCTGCGTACCACACTGAAGCTTTCTTT; cdr3_aa: CSVENAAYHTEAFF
v_call: TRBV6-5; d_call: .; clone_size: .; j_call: TRBJ2-1; cdr3_nt: TGTGCCAGCAGAGACAGCGGGCGGGGCAATGAGCAGTTCTTC; cdr3_aa: CASRDSGRGNEQFF
v_call: TRBV7-6; d_call: TRBD2; clone_size: .; j_call: TRBJ2-7; cdr3_nt: TGTGCCAGCAGCTCCGGGACTAGTCCCAACGAGCAGTACTTC; cdr3_aa: CASSSGTSPNEQYF
v_call: TRBV7-2; d_call: TRBD1; clone_size: .; j_call: TRBJ1-5; cdr3_nt: TGTGCCAGCAGCCCTAGACAGGGGTCAGGACAGCCCCAGCATTTT; cdr3_aa: CASSPRQGSGQPQHF
v_call: TRBV6-5; d_call: TRBD2; clone_size: .; j_call: TRBJ2-1; cdr3_nt: TGTGCCAGCAGCCAGGGACTAGCGAGAAACAATGAGCAGTTCTTC; cdr3_aa: CASSQGLARNNEQFF
v_call: TRBV15; d_call: TRBD2; clone_size: .; j_call: TRBJ2-3; cdr3_nt: TGTGCCACCAGCAGAGGACTAGCGGGGGATGCCACAGATACGCAGTATTTT; cdr3_aa: CATSRGLAGDATDTQYF